This T cell receptor (beta chain) came from a study of CD8+ T cells in alopecia areata. Study-wide results and caveats: An increase in clonality over normal scalp was evident in lesional scalp, especially alopecia totalis/universalis. Only a single nonresponder existed, so baseline CD8+ expansion links stay unclear. When scalp samples are sequenced, resident alphabeta T cells of normal skin are also captured. In blood and scalp, many expanded lesional clones persisted during tofacitinib.

Comments on this clone: Antigen unknown.

Treatment noted: oral pan-JAK inhibitor, 5-10 mg twice daily. The sequencing template was cDNA reverse transcribed from extracted RNA. The repertoire was sequenced with immunoSEQ multiplex PCR; TCRdb's copy has only in-frame clones and lacks some. This sample yields fewer than 110,000 clones, of which 80% to 85% are seen a single time; 24% belongs to the top ten. The germline V and J ends were trimmed by 5 bases and 1 base, with 6 bases remaining between them. Germline assignment: CDR1 MNHEY and CDR2 SMNVEV (reference sequence). The CDR3 covers 14 residues. The source material was CD8+ T cells sorted from blood, sampled at week 24, from a patient treated with tofacitinib. The receptor's source is a human donor with alopecia areata. The chain employs TRBV27 and TRBJ2-6; D unclear. This CDR3 is CASSVRSGANVLTF. The CDR3 DNA reads as TGTGCCAGCAGTGTCAGGTCTGGGGCCAACGTCCTGACTTTC.